This T cell receptor (beta chain) was found in a study of T cell responses to AZD1222 COVID-19 vaccine. Clones were read by immunoSEQ multiplex PCR, and TCRdb kept only the in-frame ones, dropping some. This sample has roughly 120,000 clones, with approximately 85% found just once. CDR1 and CDR2 (germline): SGHVS, FQNEAQ. The CDR3 is made up of 14 amino acids. V shed 1 base and J shed 1 base, with 5 bases lying between them. The TCR sequence derives from an adult in good health. V and J are TRBV7-8 and TRBJ2-1; the D is unclear. Sequencing used peripheral blood, obtained on day 0 of AZD1222 vaccination. CDR3 loop: CASSLDLSYNEQFF. The CDR3 region has the DNA TGTGCCAGCAGCTTAGACCTTTCCTACAATGAGCAGTTCTTC.